This T cell receptor (beta chain) was retrieved from a study of blood T cell repertoires in COVID-19. Across the whole study: The origin of the acute and convalescent COVID-19 samples was the United States, Italy and Spain.

Seattle cases were enrolled at active infection and followed longitudinally. Sequencing was performed with immunoSEQ multiplex PCR; in TCRdb, only in-frame clones are kept and a portion is missing. Among roughly 78,000 clones listed, approximately 84% were seen once. The CDR3 covers 16 residues. Germline assignment: CDR1 LNHDA and CDR2 SQIVND (reference sequence). V was trimmed by 7 bases and J by 5 bases, leaving 20 bases between them. Material: peripheral blood. V gene TRBV19 combines with J gene TRBJ2-2; possibly TRBD1 for D (8 bases). The clonotype comes from a man aged 45-60 years with COVID-19, enrolled during active disease. DNA of the CDR3: TGTGCCAGTATGAGGCACCCACAGGGGGGGACCGGGGAGCTGTTTTTT. This gives the protein CASMRHPQGGTGELFF.